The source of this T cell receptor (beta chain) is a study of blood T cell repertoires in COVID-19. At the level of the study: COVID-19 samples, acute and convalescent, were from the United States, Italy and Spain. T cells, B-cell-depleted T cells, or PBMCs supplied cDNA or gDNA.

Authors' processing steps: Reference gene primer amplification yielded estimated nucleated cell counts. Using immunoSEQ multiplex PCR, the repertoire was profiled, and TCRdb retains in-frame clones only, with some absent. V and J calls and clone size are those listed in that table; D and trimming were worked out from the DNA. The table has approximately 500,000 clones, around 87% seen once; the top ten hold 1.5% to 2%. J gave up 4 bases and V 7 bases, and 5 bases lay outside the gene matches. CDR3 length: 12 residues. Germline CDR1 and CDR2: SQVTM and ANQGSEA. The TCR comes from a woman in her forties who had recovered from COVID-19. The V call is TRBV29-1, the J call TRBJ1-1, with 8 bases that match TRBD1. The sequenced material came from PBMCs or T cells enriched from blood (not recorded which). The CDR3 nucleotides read TGCAGCGGGGCACAGGGGGGCACTGAAGCTTTCTTT. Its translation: CSGAQGGTEAFF.